The 2 T cell receptor beta chains in this list originate from one sample, sequenced in a study of CD8+ T cells in alopecia areata. Reverse transcribed after extraction, RNA yielded cDNA as the sequencing template. Profiled with immunoSEQ multiplex PCR; TCRdb holds only in-frame clones, not every one. The sample has 75,000 to 80,000 clones, around 65% seen once. Treatment: oral pan-JAK inhibitor, 5-10 mg twice daily. Material: CD8+ T cells sorted from blood, obtained at week 24, from a patient treated with tofacitinib. The source of these receptors is a human donor with alopecia areata.

This chain joins TRBV29-1 and TRBJ2-3; D possibly uses TRBD1 or TRBD2 (5 bases each). Germline assignment: CDR1 SQVTM and CDR2 ANQGSEA. V was trimmed by 6 bases and J by 0 bases, leaving 25 bases between them. There are 18 residues in the CDR3. CDR3 DNA: TGCAGCGTAAGCCGGGACGAACTCTTCCGCTCTAGCACAGATACGCAGTATTTT. This codes for CSVSRDELFRSSTDTQYF.

In its sample, this clone was seen once. The chain combines TRBV27 with TRBJ1-5, with D uncertain. This CDR3 has 13 amino acids. V lost 0 bases and J lost 5, with 5 bases in between. In germline, CDR1 is MNHEY, CDR2 SMNVEV (reference sequence). The CDR3 DNA reads TGTGCCAGCAGTTTATCGCAATATCAGCCCCAGCATTTT. This encodes CASSLSQYQPQHF.